This T cell receptor beta chain derives from a study of naive and memory T cell subsets. Cells stained for CD3, CD4, CD8, CD45RA and CD27 were sorted into four subsets. CDR1 and CDR2 from the germline V gene are MNHEY and SVGEGT. The CDR3 sequence is 14 residues long. V was trimmed by 5 bases and J by 4 bases, leaving 14 bases between them. Whole-study findings and limits: Possibly reflecting memory cells re-expressing CD45RA, a few larger clonotypes occurred in naive repertoires, especially CD8.

The beta constant-region primer was an equimolar mix of two oligonucleotides covering TRBC1 and TRBC2. Nested alpha and beta constant-region primers with the SP2 primer drove four PCR rounds on ligated cDNA. TCRdb processed the UMI-ligation and nested PCR reads anew with MiXCR; each CDR3 protein has one entry. This sample carries over 90,000 distinct CDR3 sequences, approximately 10% of them seen once, and the ten largest clones take approximately 0.14%. This clonotype came up a few times. What it binds is unknown. Sequenced: naive CD4+ T cells from blood. This chain uses TRBV6-2 or TRBV6-3 with TRBJ1-2; D is unresolved. This TCR was recovered from a human donor in good health. CDR3 in DNA: TGTGCCAGCAGTGAAGGTCCTGGACCCTATGGCTACACCTTC. Translated, it gives CASSEGPGPYGYTF.